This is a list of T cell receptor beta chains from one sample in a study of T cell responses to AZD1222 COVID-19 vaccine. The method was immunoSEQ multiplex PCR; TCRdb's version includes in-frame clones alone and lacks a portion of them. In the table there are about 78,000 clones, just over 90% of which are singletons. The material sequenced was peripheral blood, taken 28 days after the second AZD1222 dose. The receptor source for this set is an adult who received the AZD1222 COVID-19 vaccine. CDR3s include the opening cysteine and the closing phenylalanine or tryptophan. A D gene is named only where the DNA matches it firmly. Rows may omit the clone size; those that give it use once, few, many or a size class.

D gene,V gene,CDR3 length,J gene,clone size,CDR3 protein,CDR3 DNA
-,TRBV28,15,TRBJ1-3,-,CASSRGEASGNTIYF,TGTGCCAGCAGCCGAGGGGAGGCCTCTGGAAACACCATATATTTT
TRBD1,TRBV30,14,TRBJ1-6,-,CAWNGGQLNSPLHF,TGTGCCTGGAATGGGGGACAGTTGAATTCACCCCTCCACTTT
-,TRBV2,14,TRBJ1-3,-,CASSPITAGNTIYF,TGTGCCAGCAGCCCCATCACGGCGGGAAACACCATATATTTT
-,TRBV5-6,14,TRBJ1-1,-,CASSLGTVNTEAFF,TGTGCCAGCAGCTTGGGGACAGTGAACACTGAAGCTTTCTTT
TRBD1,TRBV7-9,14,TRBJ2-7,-,CASSLGQGPSEQYF,TGTGCCAGCAGCCTCGGACAGGGTCCCTCCGAGCAGTACTTC
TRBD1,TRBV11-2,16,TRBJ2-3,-,CASSLVGAGGADTQYF,TGTGCCAGCAGCTTAGTCGGGGCAGGGGGCGCAGATACGCAGTATTTT
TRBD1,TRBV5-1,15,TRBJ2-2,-,CASRAGTGNTGELFF,TGCGCCAGCCGAGCCGGGACAGGGAACACCGGGGAGCTGTTTTTT
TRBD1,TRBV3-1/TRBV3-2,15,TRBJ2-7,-,CASSQDVTGSGEQYF,TGTGCCAGCAGCCAAGATGTGACAGGGTCTGGCGAGCAGTACTTC
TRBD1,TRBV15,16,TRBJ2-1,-,CATSRDRTGAYNEQFF,TGTGCCACCAGCAGAGATAGGACAGGGGCCTACAATGAGCAGTTCTTC
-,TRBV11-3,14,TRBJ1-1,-,CASSLDPQSTEAFF,TGTGCCAGCAGCTTAGATCCCCAGAGTACTGAAGCTTTCTTT
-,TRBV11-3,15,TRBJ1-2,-,CASSFQAITNYGYTF,TGTGCCAGCAGCTTCCAGGCTATTACTAACTATGGCTACACCTTC
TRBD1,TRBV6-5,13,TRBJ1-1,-,CASRLTGGTEAFF,TGTGCCAGCAGGTTGACAGGGGGGACTGAAGCTTTCTTT
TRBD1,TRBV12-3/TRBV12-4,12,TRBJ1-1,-,CASIYTGGEAFF,TGTGCCAGCATTTATACAGGGGGGGAAGCTTTCTTT
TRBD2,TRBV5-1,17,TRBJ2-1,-,CASSSRLAGDPPNEQFF,TGCGCCAGCAGCTCGAGACTAGCGGGGGACCCACCCAATGAGCAGTTCTTC
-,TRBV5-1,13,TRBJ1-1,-,CASSPDGNTEAFF,TGCGCCAGCAGCCCTGACGGGAACACTGAAGCTTTCTTT
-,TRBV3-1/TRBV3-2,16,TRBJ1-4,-,CASSQEKDSHHEKLFF,TGTGCCAGCAGCCAAGAAAAGGACAGTCACCATGAAAAACTGTTTTTT
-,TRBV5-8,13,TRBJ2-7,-,CASSLRPTYEQYF,TGTGCCAGCAGCTTGAGACCAACCTACGAGCAGTACTTC
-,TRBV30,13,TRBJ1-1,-,CAWSDFSREWAFF,TGTGCCTGGAGTGATTTTTCCAGGGAGTGGGCTTTCTTT
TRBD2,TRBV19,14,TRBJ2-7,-,CASSTSSGSYEQYF,TGTGCCAGTAGTACCTCTAGCGGGAGCTACGAGCAGTACTTC
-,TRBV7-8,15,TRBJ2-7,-,CASSLVGTDSYEQYF,TGTGCCAGCAGCTTAGTCGGGACGGATTCCTACGAGCAGTACTTC
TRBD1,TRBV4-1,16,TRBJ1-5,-,CASSREGQHSNQPQHF,TGCGCCAGCAGCCGGGAGGGACAGCATAGCAATCAGCCCCAGCATTTT
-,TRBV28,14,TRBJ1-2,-,CASSTGPANYGYTF,TGTGCCAGCAGCACCGGGCCCGCTAACTATGGCTACACCTTC
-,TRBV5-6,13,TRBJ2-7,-,CASSSGAGTEQYF,TGTGCCAGCAGCTCGGGGGCAGGGACCGAGCAGTACTTC
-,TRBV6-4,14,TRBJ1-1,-,CASSRDGGNTEAFF,TGTGCCAGCAGCCGAGACGGGGGGAACACTGAAGCTTTCTTT
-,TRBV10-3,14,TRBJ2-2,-,CAISDLSRTGELFF,TGTGCCATCAGTGATCTTAGCAGGACCGGGGAGCTGTTTTTT
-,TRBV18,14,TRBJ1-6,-,CASSPVGDNSPLHF,TGTGCCAGCTCACCAGTGGGGGATAATTCACCCCTCCACTTT
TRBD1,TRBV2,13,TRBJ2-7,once,CATDGTGKYEQYF,TGTGCCACAGACGGGACAGGAAAATACGAGCAGTACTTC
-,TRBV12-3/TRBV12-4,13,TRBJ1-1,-,CASSETANTEAFF,TGTGCCAGCAGCGAAACGGCGAACACTGAAGCTTTCTTT
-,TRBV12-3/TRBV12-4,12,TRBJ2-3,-,CASSYSLDTQYF,TGTGCCAGCAGTTATTCGTTAGATACGCAGTATTTT
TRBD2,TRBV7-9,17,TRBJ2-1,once,CASSLERPGTRGNEQFF,TGTGCCAGCAGCTTAGAACGGCCCGGGACTAGGGGTAATGAGCAGTTCTTC
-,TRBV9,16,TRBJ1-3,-,CASSVNTGLSGNTIYF,TGTGCCAGCAGCGTAAACACGGGCCTCTCTGGAAACACCATATATTTT
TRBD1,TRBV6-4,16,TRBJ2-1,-,CASSDSNKGARDEQFF,TGTGCCAGCAGTGACTCGAACAAGGGGGCTAGGGATGAGCAGTTCTTC
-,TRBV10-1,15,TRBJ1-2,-,CASSGFGGGCYGYTF,TGCGCCAGCAGTGGCTTCGGAGGGGGATGCTATGGCTACACCTTC
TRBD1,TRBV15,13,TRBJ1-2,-,CATSRTGGYGYTF,TGTGCCACCAGCAGAACAGGGGGTTATGGCTACACCTTC
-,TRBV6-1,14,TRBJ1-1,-,CASSERRVGSEAFF,TGTGCCAGCAGTGAACGAAGGGTCGGATCTGAAGCTTTCTTT
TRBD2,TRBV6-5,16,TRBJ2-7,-,CASSYSPSGSSYEQYF,TGTGCCAGCAGTTACTCTCCTAGCGGGAGCTCCTACGAGCAGTACTTC
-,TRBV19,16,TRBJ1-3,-,CASSSGGYFSGNTIYF,TGTGCCAGTAGTAGCGGGGGATACTTCTCTGGAAACACCATATATTTT
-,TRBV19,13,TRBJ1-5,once,CASRKTGYQPQHF,TGTGCCAGTAGAAAGACGGGGTATCAGCCCCAGCATTTT
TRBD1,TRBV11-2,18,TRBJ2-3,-,CASSLDPWTGRETNTQYF,TGTGCCAGCAGCTTAGATCCGTGGACAGGGAGAGAGACAAATACGCAGTATTTT
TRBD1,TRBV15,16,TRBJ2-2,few,CATSRLGQASTGELFF,TGTGCCACCAGCAGGCTGGGACAGGCGTCCACCGGGGAGCTGTTTTTT
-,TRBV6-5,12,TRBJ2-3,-,CASSYSGDTQYF,TGTGCCAGCAGTTACTCCGGAGATACGCAGTATTTT
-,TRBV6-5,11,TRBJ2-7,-,CAVLWGNEQYF,TGTGCCGTCCTTTGGGGGAACGAGCAGTACTTC